The clone carrying this T cell receptor beta chain was counted a few times. Antigen: not known. This specimen belongs to a study of beta chain features in type 1 diabetes. About the research overall: Patient and healthy donor groups were alike in age, gender and cell yields.

Notes on the study in general: Among patients with Type 1 diabetes, TCRB CDR3s were moderately but significantly shorter in every one of the four CD4+ subsets. In type 1 diabetes patients, VDJ junctions had fewer insertions; deletions at these junctions were more frequent. The similarity of naive, central memory and Treg TCRB repertoires appeared greater among patients than among healthy donors.

Since all of the isolated RNA was reverse transcribed, expressed TCRB transcripts were what got sequenced. The protocol was immunoSEQ multiplex PCR, while the TCRdb copy is restricted to in-frame clones and leaves out a portion. The repertoire holds hundreds of thousands of clones, with 11% to 15% as singletons. It was one heparinised blood draw, averaging roughly 0.11 L, that each donor gave. The CDR3 has 16 amino acids. V was pared by 5 bases and J by 1 base, with 15 bases between. In germline, CDR1 is SGHTA, CDR2 FQGNSA. This sequence joins TRBV7-2 and TRBJ2-1; a possible D gene is TRBD2 (6 bases). The sequenced sample was naive CD4+ T cells from blood. This sequence was found in a man younger than 35 with type 1 diabetes. Here the CDR3 reads CASSQAGGESYNEQFF. For the CDR3, the DNA is TGTGCCAGCAGCCAGGCGGGCGGGGAGTCCTACAATGAGCAGTTCTTC.